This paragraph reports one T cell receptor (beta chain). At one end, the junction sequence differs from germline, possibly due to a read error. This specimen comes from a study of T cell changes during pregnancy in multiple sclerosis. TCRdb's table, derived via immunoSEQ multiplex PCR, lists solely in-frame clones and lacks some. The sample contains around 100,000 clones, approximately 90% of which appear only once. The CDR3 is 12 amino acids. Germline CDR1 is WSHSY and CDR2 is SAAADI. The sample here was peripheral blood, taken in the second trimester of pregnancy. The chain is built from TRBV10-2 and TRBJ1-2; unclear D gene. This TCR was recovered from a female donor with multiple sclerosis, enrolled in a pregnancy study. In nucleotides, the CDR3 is TGCGCCAGCAGTGATGGCTTGGCTCACGGGGTCTTC. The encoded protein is CASSDGLAHGVF.